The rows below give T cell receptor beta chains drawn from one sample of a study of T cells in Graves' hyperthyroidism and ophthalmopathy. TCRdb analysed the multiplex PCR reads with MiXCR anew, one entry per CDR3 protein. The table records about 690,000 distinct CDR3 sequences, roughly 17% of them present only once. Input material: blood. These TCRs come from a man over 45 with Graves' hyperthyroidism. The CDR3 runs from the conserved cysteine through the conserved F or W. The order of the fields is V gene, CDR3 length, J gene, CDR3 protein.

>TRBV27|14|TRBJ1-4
CASSHLDSNEKLFF
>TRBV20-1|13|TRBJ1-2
CSAGGWDINGYTF
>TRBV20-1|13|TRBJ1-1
CSASQRVNTEAFF
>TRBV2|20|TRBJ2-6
CASSDLGAGIRFSGANVLTF
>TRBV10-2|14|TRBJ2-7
CASSEPDRGYEQYF
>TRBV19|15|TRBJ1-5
CASRVDRGPSQPQHF
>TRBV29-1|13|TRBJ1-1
CSGQQGPNTEAFF
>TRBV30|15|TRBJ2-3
CAWSNSGTYTDTQYF
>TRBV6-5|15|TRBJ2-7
CASSYSPVGSYEQYF
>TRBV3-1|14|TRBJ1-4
CASSQETGHEKLFF
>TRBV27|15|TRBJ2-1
CASSLNRAAGNEQFF
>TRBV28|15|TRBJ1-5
CASRPPQGLNQPQHF
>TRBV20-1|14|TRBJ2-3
CSAKVGGNTDTQYF
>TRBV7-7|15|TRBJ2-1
CASSPLAGGHNEQFF
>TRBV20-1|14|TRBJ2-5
CSATPGKRGETQYF
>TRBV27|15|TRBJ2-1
CASRGSGRARNEQFF
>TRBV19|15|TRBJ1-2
CASSGRANANYGYTF
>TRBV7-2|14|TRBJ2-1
CASSRPTDYNEQFF
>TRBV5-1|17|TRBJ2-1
CASSLGSSSGSRNEQFF
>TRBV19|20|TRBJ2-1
CASSIDGPSRTGVGYNEQFF
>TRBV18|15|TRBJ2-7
CASSPSGTDYYEQYF
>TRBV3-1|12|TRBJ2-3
CASREGADTQYF
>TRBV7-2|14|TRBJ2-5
CASSFSRARETQYF
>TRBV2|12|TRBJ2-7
CASSERVYEQYF
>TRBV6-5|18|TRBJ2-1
CASSYFGLAGGGYNEQFF
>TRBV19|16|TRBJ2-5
CASSMTSGRARETQYF
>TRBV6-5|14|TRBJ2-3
CASSYSRLAGGEYF
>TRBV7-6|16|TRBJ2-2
CASSLVVGGADGELFF
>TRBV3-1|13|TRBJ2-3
CASSQWPPDTQYF
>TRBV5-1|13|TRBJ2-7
CASRPGLSYEQYF
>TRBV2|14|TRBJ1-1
CASSATRQGSEAFF
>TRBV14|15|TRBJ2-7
CASSQAGRGSYEQYF
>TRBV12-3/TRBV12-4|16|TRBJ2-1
CASRGFPSGTGNEQFF
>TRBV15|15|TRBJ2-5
CATSSSSGRVETQYF
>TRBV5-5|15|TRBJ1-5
CASSPDRATNQPQHF
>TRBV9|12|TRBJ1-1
CASSPANTEAFF
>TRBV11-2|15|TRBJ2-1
CASSLDLASWNEQFF
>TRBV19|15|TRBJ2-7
CASSMASGSSYEQYF
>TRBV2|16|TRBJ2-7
CASNKGLAGVMGEQYF
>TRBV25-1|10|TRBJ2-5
CARQTGPGYF
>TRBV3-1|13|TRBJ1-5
CASSQDIIQPQHF
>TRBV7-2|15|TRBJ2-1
CASSLDPGGPNDMFF
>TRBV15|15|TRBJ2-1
CATSRDTRGYNEQFF
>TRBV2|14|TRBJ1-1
CASSGQGLNGEAFF
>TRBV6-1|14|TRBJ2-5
CASTRDRGLETQYF
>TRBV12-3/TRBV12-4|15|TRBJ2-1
CASTNGHPGDNEQFF
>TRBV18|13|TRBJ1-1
CASSRIGNTEAFF
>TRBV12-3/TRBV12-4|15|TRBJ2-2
CASSKQGGNTGELFF
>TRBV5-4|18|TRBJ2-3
CASRTGTSGSYPTDTQYF
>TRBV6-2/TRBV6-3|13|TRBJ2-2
CASRRTGSGELFF
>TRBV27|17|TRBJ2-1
CASSFALYRDHYNEQFF
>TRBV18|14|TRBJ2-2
CASSHSRYTGELFF
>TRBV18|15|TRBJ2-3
CASSPSQGSTDTQYF